The rows below give T cell receptor beta chains drawn from one sample of a study of blood T cells in healthy people across ages. TCRdb independently ran MiXCR on the 5' RACE reads; one entry per CDR3 protein. The data contain hundreds of thousands of distinct CDR3 sequences, about 32% of them seen just once; the ten biggest clones take up over 15%. Source material: blood. Every receptor here comes from a woman of 80 years or more in good health. The conserved cysteine and the conserved F or W are not part of the CDR3 here. Not all rows give a size; the values are once, few, many and, for expanded clones, a class.

>few|TRBJ1-5|13|TRBV6-6
ASRGTGVGNQPQH
>-|TRBJ2-3|11|TRBV12-3/TRBV12-4
ATATGTADTQY
>many|TRBJ2-3|15|TRBV9
ASSAPGLGDEFYTQY
>many|TRBJ2-7|12|TRBV20-1
SAPRGTTLGEQY
>-|-|13|TRBV4-1
ASSPFKDRGNIQY
>few|TRBJ2-2|15|TRBV11-2
ASSWGLAGGRTGELF
>-|TRBJ2-1|15|TRBV5-1
ESSLWDTAYGSNEQF
>many|TRBJ2-7|13|TRBV3-1
ASSQEGGWTYEQY
>many|TRBJ1-5|11|TRBV6-1
ASKLGRDQPQH
>-|TRBJ1-5|10|TRBV10-2
ASSAGNQPLH
>many|TRBJ2-7|11|TRBV12-3/TRBV12-4
ASRRGTDLEQY
>once|TRBJ1-2|9|TRBV20-1
SASTLYGYT
>many|TRBJ1-1|12|TRBV20-1
SVGGGKGRTEAF
>many|TRBJ2-3|14|TRBV7-9
ASSSDTSGVTDTQY
>many|TRBJ2-5|16|TRBV12-3/TRBV12-4
ASSLIPRGTGYGETQY
>many|TRBJ1-2|11|TRBV7-9
ASSQGQSPGYT
>-|TRBJ1-2|12|TRBV12-3/TRBV12-4
ASSFGPTNYGYT
>many|TRBJ2-6|13|TRBV6-2/TRBV6-3
ASSSRGAGANVLT
>-|TRBJ2-1|12|TRBV4-2
ANSQDRARETQF
>many|TRBJ2-3|14|TRBV18
ASSPMRGVAGDTQY
>many|TRBJ2-3|16|TRBV4-2
ASSRGTSGGAGTDTQY
>-|TRBJ1-2|10|TRBV5-1
ASSFDRAGYT
>-|TRBJ1-2|12|TRBV14
ASRSPGQGNDYT
>-|TRBJ2-2|11|TRBV11-2
ASSLSAVGELF
>-|TRBJ2-7|13|TRBV6-5
ASSYSWTGGSEQY
>many|TRBJ2-1|13|TRBV7-3
ASSLGLAGGGEQF
>-|-|12|TRBV20-1
SAPDRENWETQY
>-|TRBJ1-5|14|TRBV20-1
SARVEAGRGGQPQH
>many|TRBJ2-1|12|TRBV7-2
ASSTHRDYNEQF
>many|TRBJ2-1|12|TRBV20-1
SASTSGGWHEQF
>-|TRBJ2-3|14|TRBV7-2
ASSLAVSDSTDTQY
>many|TRBJ2-7|14|TRBV27
ASSLSLPGVTYEQY
>-|TRBJ2-5|12|TRBV7-2
ASSFRTVQETQY
>-|-|13|TRBV5-1
ASSLGDRAYNEQY
>many|TRBJ1-4|12|TRBV4-3
ASSQDGDHEKLF
>many|TRBJ2-1|9|TRBV20-1
SVVSGNEQF
>once|TRBJ2-5|12|TRBV28
ASTPSGRAETQY
>-|TRBJ1-2|10|TRBV10-3
AISPRANGYT
>many|TRBJ2-7|14|TRBV6-5
ASSYSSRTPAYEQY
>-|TRBJ2-5|11|TRBV29-1
RAGGTPQETQY
>-|TRBJ2-3|11|TRBV7-2
ASSSRTTDTQY
>many|TRBJ1-2|11|TRBV29-1
SVEDLPNYGYT
>many|TRBJ2-7|13|TRBV9
ASSVGLAGSYEQY
>-|TRBJ2-7|12|TRBV20-1
SARTGQGIYEQY
>many|TRBJ2-7|13|TRBV7-9
ASSSPDRAINEQY
>few|TRBJ1-1|13|TRBV5-1
ASSLEGFSGTEAF
>many|TRBJ2-3|13|TRBV7-9
ASSSRAGALNTQY
>-|TRBJ2-1|13|TRBV30
AWSHGRQGANEQF
>-|-|11|TRBV14
ASSFRQCYEQY
>few|TRBJ1-4|14|TRBV7-9
ASSAGTFGTNEKLF
>-|TRBJ1-5|11|TRBV4-1
ASSLMGAQPQH
>-|TRBJ2-3|14|TRBV7-9
ASSLYSGGTTDTQY
>many|TRBJ2-7|11|TRBV20-1
SARVGGADEQY
>-|TRBJ2-6|14|TRBV7-9
ASSLAAGPGANVLT
>once|TRBJ1-4|14|TRBV3-1
ASSQGDRVANEKLF
>many|TRBJ2-1|12|TRBV27
ASTHGGAGNEQF
>many|TRBJ2-5|13|TRBV27
ASSSTQGAQETQY
>few|TRBJ1-1|11|TRBV19
ASSALDRVEAF